The 27 T cell receptor beta chains reported below all come from one sample, sequenced in a study of shared clonotypes between healthy human individuals. The assay was immunoSEQ multiplex PCR, and TCRdb's table has in-frame clones only and misses some. The profile shows fewer than 850,000 clones, 55% to 75% of them singletons. Sequencing was carried out using memory CD4+ T cells sorted from blood. Documented subset: CD45RA-negative fraction. The receptors here all came from a woman in her twenties or thirties in good health.

The CDR3 sequence is CASSPSTVEETQYF. CDR3 sequence (DNA): TGTGCCAGCAGCCCGAGTACGGTCGAAGAGACCCAGTACTTC. The chain joins TRBV7-3 to TRBJ2-5; D remains unclear. The germline V gene encodes CDR1 SGHTA and CDR2 FQGTGA. This CDR3 contains 14 residues. Trimming took 5 bases from V and 3 from J, leaving 13 bases between them.

This clone has a handful of counts. The chain has TRBV25-1 and TRBJ2-1; a possible D gene is TRBD2 (6 bases). V was pared by 2 bases and J by 3 bases, with 11 bases between. CDR3 size: 15 residues. Germline V lookup: CDR1 MGHDK, CDR2 SYGVNS. This chain's CDR3 is CASSEIADNYNEQFF. The CDR3 nucleotides read TGTGCCAGCAGTGAAATAGCGGACAACTACAATGAGCAGTTCTTC.

This clone was seen a single time. V usage is TRBV21-1 and J usage is TRBJ2-7; the table gives TRBD1 as D, unverified against the DNA. TRBV21-1 is classified as a pseudogene. The CDR3 spans 13 residues. As DNA, the CDR3 is TGTGCCACCCCAAGGGACAACCCGTACGAGCAGTACTTC. Translated: CATPRDNPYEQYF.

This chain links TRBV18 with TRBJ2-5, with D maybe TRBD2 (5 bases). Germline V gene data show CDR1 as KGHSH and CDR2 as LQKENI. There are 15 residues in the CDR3. V lost 3 bases and J lost 5, with 16 bases in between. CDR3 nucleotides: TGTGCCAGCTCACCGGCCTCGGGGAATGGGGAGACCCAGTACTTC. Its protein product is CASSPASGNGETQYF.

The chain links TRBV7-9 to TRBJ2-5, with 10 bases aligning to TRBD1. The CDR3 totals 18 residues. The V segment lost 4 bases and the J segment 3 bases; nucleotides outside the gene matches: 14. CDR1 is SEHNR and CDR2 is FQNEAQ in the germline V gene (reference sequence). This chain's CDR3 is CASSSGQGHIWGKETQYF. In DNA, the CDR3 is TGTGCCAGCAGCTCGGGACAGGGGCATATTTGGGGGAAAGAGACCCAGTACTTC.

This clone has a handful of counts. This sequence joins TRBV29-1 and TRBJ1-1; 7 positions match TRBD1. CDR3 length equals 12 residues. With V trimmed by 6 bases and J by 8 bases, 9 bases remained unmatched. The V gene's germline CDR1 is SQVTM and CDR2 ANQGSEA. The CDR3 DNA reads as TGCAGCGTGGGGACAGAGGTGAAAGAAGCTTTCTTT. Translated, it gives CSVGTEVKEAFF. The whole variable domain, remainder taken from reference TRBV29-1 and TRBJ1-1, is SAVISQKPSRDICQRGTSLTIQCQVDSQVTMMFWYRQQPGQSLTLIATANQGSEATYESGFVIDKFPISRPNLTFSTLTVSNMSPEDSSIYLCSVGTEVKEAFFGQGTRLTVV.

For the CDR3, the DNA is TGTGCCACCAGCAGAGACCGGACAGGGAGGCCCTACGAGCAGTACTTC. Residues: CATSRDRTGRPYEQYF. J is TRBJ2-7 and V is TRBV15; TRBD1 matches at 8 bases. V shed 0 bases and J 2 bases; nucleotides not matched to a gene: 6. Germline loops: CDR1 LNHNV, CDR2 YYDKDF (reference sequence). This CDR3 comprises 16 residues.

This clone was seen repeatedly, ten times or more. The chain uses TRBV7-7 and TRBJ2-1; 13 bases agree with TRBD2. The CDR3 length is 17 residues. CDR1 and CDR2 from the germline V gene are SSHAT and FNYEAQ (reference sequence). Trimming cost V 5 bases and J 7 bases; bases outside gene matches: 11. In DNA form, the CDR3 reads TGTGCCAGCAGCCCAAATCCCCTGGGACTAGCGGGAAATGAGCAGTTCTTC. Translated: CASSPNPLGLAGNEQFF. The full variable domain, completed using reference TRBV7-7 and TRBJ2-1, is GAGVSQSPRYKVTKRGQDVTLRCDPISSHATLYWYQQALGQGPEFLTYFNYEAQPDKSGLPSDRFSAERPEGSISTLTIQRTEQRDSAMYRCASSPNPLGLAGNEQFFGPGTRLTVL.

The genes are TRBV28 and TRBJ2-5, with TRBD1 matching over 9 bases. Germline lookup yields CDR1 MDHEN and CDR2 SYDVKM. This CDR3 comprises 15 residues. V lost 4 bases and J lost 1; bases outside the gene matches: 4. This chain's CDR3 is CASSSPTGGQETQYF. DNA for the CDR3: TGTGCCAGCAGTTCTCCGACAGGGGGCCAAGAGACCCAGTACTTC. The variable domain in full, with the rest retrieved from reference TRBV28 and TRBJ2-5, is DVKVTQSSRYLVKRTGEKVFLECVQDMDHENMFWYRQDPGLGLRLIYFSYDVKMKEKGDIPEGYSVSREKKERFSLILESASTNQTSMYLCASSSPTGGQETQYFGPGTRLLVL.

This clone has more than one count but fewer than ten. This sequence joins TRBV30 and TRBJ1-2, with D unresolved. This CDR3 contains 12 residues. CDR1 is GTSNPN, CDR2 SVGIG, per germline (reference sequence). V gave up 5 bases and J gave up 6 bases, with 13 bases separating them. The CDR3 reads CAWFRALDGYTF. The DNA for the CDR3 is TGTGCCTGGTTTAGGGCCCTAGATGGCTACACCTTC.

This clone appeared once. V is TRBV18 and J is TRBJ2-3; D not certain. The CDR3 is 13 amino acids. CDR1 and CDR2 from the germline V gene are KGHSH and LQKENI. Trimming pared 2 bases from V and 2 bases from J, leaving 5 bases between. CDR3 sequence: CASSPGYTDTQYF. CDR3 coding DNA: TGTGCCAGCTCACCAGGCTACACAGATACGCAGTATTTT.

The chain's CDR3 is CASSLGGAEKLFF. The CDR3 region has the DNA TGTGCCAGCAGCCTAGGCGGGGCCGAAAAACTGTTTTTT. The chain recombines TRBV5-4 with TRBJ1-4; a possible D gene is TRBD1 (5 bases). The germline gives CDR1 SGHNT, CDR2 YYREEE (reference sequence). The CDR3 sequence is 13 residues long. The germline V and J ends were trimmed by 4 bases and 8 bases, with 12 bases remaining between them. The full variable domain, with the rest looked up from reference TRBV5-4 and TRBJ1-4, is ETGVTQSPTHLIKTRGQQVTLRCSSQSGHNTVSWYQQALGQGPQFIFQYYREEENGRGNFPPRFSGLQFPNYSSELNVNALELDDSALYLCASSLGGAEKLFFGSGTQLSVL.

This clone has more than one count but fewer than ten. This chain links TRBV6-1 with TRBJ2-7; 9 nucleotides agree with TRBD1. Germline loops: CDR1 MNHNS, CDR2 SASEGT. The trim removed 2 bases at V and 6 bases at J, leaving 8 bases unmatched. The CDR3 runs to 15 residues. As DNA, the CDR3 is TGTGCCAGCAGTGAAACCGGGACAGGGATGCGCGAGCAGTACTTC. The encoded protein is CASSETGTGMREQYF.

J is TRBJ2-5 and V is TRBV7-8; 9 nucleotides align to TRBD1. This CDR3 spans 15 amino acids. The V gene end was trimmed by 4 bases and the J gene end by 5 bases; junction bases not matched to a gene: 8. CDR1 SGHVS and CDR2 FQNEAQ come from the germline V gene. DNA for the CDR3: TGTGCCAGCAGCTACAACAGGGGGCGCCAGGAGACCCAGTACTTC. It yields the protein CASSYNRGRQETQYF. Full variable domain (rest looked up from reference TRBV7-8 and TRBJ2-5): GAGVSQSPRYKVAKRGQDVALRCDPISGHVSLFWYQQALGQGPEFLTYFQNEAQLDKSGLPSDRFFAERPEGSVSTLKIQRTQQEDSAVYLCASSYNRGRQETQYFGPGTRLLVL.

This clone was seen a few times. This chain uses TRBV14 with TRBJ1-1; no definite D call. This CDR3 region has 14 residues. The germline gives CDR1 SGHDN, CDR2 FVKESK. Trimming stripped 3 bases from V and 1 base from J, with 9 bases between. CDR3 sequence (DNA): TGTGCCAGCAGCCAGGAGACTTGGAACACTGAAGCTTTCTTT. This encodes CASSQETWNTEAFF.

This sequence joins TRBV19 and TRBJ1-5; no definite D call. Between the trimmed V and J ends, which lost 2 bases and 6 bases, there was a span of 11 bases. Looked up from germline, CDR1 is LNHDA and CDR2 is SQIVND (reference sequence). The CDR3 runs to 14 residues. CDR3: CASSILGYVQPQHF. CDR3 DNA sequence: TGTGCCAGTAGTATACTCGGGTATGTTCAGCCCCAGCATTTT.

The rearrangement joins TRBV5-4 to TRBJ2-7; TRBD2 might be the D (5 bases). The V end was cut by 0 bases, the J end by 7 bases, with 14 bases between. Germline V gene data show CDR1 as SGHNT and CDR2 as YYREEE (reference sequence). The length of the CDR3 is 14 residues. The CDR3 DNA reads as TGTGCCAGCAGCTTGGTTATGGGGTCGGGGGAGCAGTACTTC. It encodes CASSLVMGSGEQYF.

The chain couples TRBV4-1 to TRBJ2-7, with 8 bases matching TRBD1. The J segment lost 2 bases and the V segment lost 1 base, leaving 4 bases of the junction unmatched. This CDR3 is 15 amino acids long. Germline V gene sequence: CDR1 MGHRA, CDR2 YSYEKL. CDR3 nucleotides: TGCGCCAGCAGCCAAGGACAGGGGACCACCTACGAGCAGTACTTC. It specifies CASSQGQGTTYEQYF.

The chain uses TRBV12-5 and TRBJ2-2, with 12 bases that match TRBD2. Trimming cost V 4 bases and J 2 bases; bases outside gene matches: 23. Germline loops: CDR1 LGHNT, CDR2 FRNRAP. The CDR3 runs 23 residues. CDR3 nucleotides: TGTGCTAGTGGTTACCGGGACAGGGACATACTAGCGGGAGGCCCGACAAACACCGGGGAGCTGTTTTTT. This codes for CASGYRDRDILAGGPTNTGELFF.

J is TRBJ2-1 and V is TRBV5-1, with 9 bases matching TRBD1. From germline, CDR1 is SGHRS and CDR2 YFSETQ. With V trimmed by 4 bases and J by 6 bases, 11 bases remained unmatched. This CDR3 contains 16 residues. The CDR3 region is CASSTTGTGILNEQFF. The CDR3 DNA follows: TGCGCCAGCAGCACCACCGGGACAGGGATCCTCAATGAGCAGTTCTTC.

The chain is built from TRBV30 and TRBJ1-5; perhaps TRBD1 as D (6 bases). Looked up from germline, CDR1 is GTSNPN and CDR2 is SVGIG (reference sequence). Trimming took 0 bases from V and 7 from J, leaving 10 bases between them. CDR3 size: 13 residues. The CDR3 protein is CAWSVNREQPQHF. CDR3 bases: TGTGCCTGGAGTGTAAACAGGGAACAGCCCCAGCATTTT.

The chain uses TRBV25-1 and TRBJ1-5, with D possibly TRBD1 on 6 matching bases. The germline V and J ends were trimmed by 5 bases and 4 bases, with 12 bases remaining between them. The CDR3 sequence is 14 residues long. Germline V gives CDR1 MGHDK, CDR2 SYGVNS. The chain's CDR3 is CASSSAQGNQPQHF. DNA of the CDR3: TGTGCCAGCAGTTCGGCACAGGGAAATCAGCCCCAGCATTTT.

The chain uses TRBV6-1 and TRBJ2-2; D not resolved. V gave up 1 base and J gave up 5 bases, with 5 bases separating them. CDR1 and CDR2 from the germline V gene are MNHNS and SASEGT. The CDR3 sequence is 13 residues long. CDR3 residues: CASSEGETGELFF. The CDR3 coding sequence is TGTGCCAGCAGTGAAGGTGAAACCGGGGAGCTGTTTTTT.

A word on this clone: This same CDR3 is encoded by further DNA sequences in the sample. J is TRBJ2-5 and V is TRBV7-9, with 7 bases matching TRBD1. V shed 1 base and J 5 bases; nucleotides not matched to a gene: 4. The length of the CDR3 is 14 residues. Germline V lookup: CDR1 SEHNR, CDR2 FQNEAQ (reference sequence). The CDR3 DNA reads TGTGCCAGCAGCTTAGACAGGGGAGAGGAGACCCAGTACTTC. It codes for CASSLDRGEETQYF.

This chain connects TRBV28 to TRBJ2-7; perhaps TRBD2 as D (8 bases). The CDR3 contains 15 residues. The V and J ends lost 8 bases and 2 bases respectively, with 19 bases between them. CDR1 and CDR2 from the germline V gene are MDHEN and SYDVKM. The CDR3 sequence: CASFGRGQIPYEQYF. The CDR3 bases are TGTGCCAGCTTCGGGAGGGGGCAAATACCCTACGAGCAGTACTTC.

The rearrangement joins TRBV10-1 to TRBJ2-2; 7 bases match TRBD1. V shed 6 bases and J 5 bases; nucleotides not matched to a gene: 3. The germline V gene has CDR1 WNHNN and CDR2 SYGVQD (reference sequence). This CDR3 spans 13 amino acids. The CDR3 region has the DNA TGCGCCAGCAGGAAGGACAGGACCGGGGAGCTGTTTTTT. This translates into CASRKDRTGELFF.

The chain uses TRBV2 and TRBJ2-1; D might be TRBD2 (5 bases). V was shortened by 3 bases and J by 3 bases, with 9 bases between the two germline ends. CDR1 and CDR2 from the germline V gene are SNHLY and FYNNEI. This CDR3 is built from 14 residues. The CDR3 is CASSDLRDYNEQFF. The CDR3 DNA reads TGTGCCAGCAGTGATCTTCGGGACTACAATGAGCAGTTCTTC.